These 32 T cell receptor beta chains were sequenced from one sample in a study of metastatic and nonmetastatic thyroid tumors. Until they underwent thyroid surgery, no patient had received any treatment. MiXCR was used by TCRdb to re-call the PCR reads. The sample holds about 39,000 clones, 15% to 20% seen once. What was sequenced was tumor tissue. The source of these receptors is a female donor with papillary thyroid cancer or a benign thyroid nodule (not recorded which). Some clones in this sample may be carry-over from other donors' samples.

This clone was counted between two and nine times. The chain links TRBV24-1 to TRBJ2-1, with D maybe TRBD2 (6 bases). Germline loops: CDR1 KGHDR, CDR2 SFDVKD. Trimming stripped 9 bases from V and 8 bases from J, with 16 bases between. This CDR3 has 13 residues. Here the CDR3 DNA reads TGTGCCACCGGGCCGGTCGGGAGCGATGAGCAGTTCTTC. This encodes CATGPVGSDEQFF.

In regard to this clone: This may arise from a read error, as a much more abundant clone is one base away. The rearrangement links TRBV29-1 to TRBJ2-6; tentatively, D is TRBD1 or TRBD2 (5 bases each). The CDR3 totals 14 residues. Germline V lookup: CDR1 SQVTM, CDR2 ANQGSEA. The chain's CDR3 is CSVSRGSGANVMTF. CDR3 DNA: TGCAGCGTCTCCCGGGGCTCTGGGGCCAACGTCATGACTTTC.

The genes are TRBV11-3 and TRBJ2-7; D unclear. CDR3 size: 13 residues. The germline V and J ends were trimmed by 4 bases and 9 bases, with 16 bases remaining between them. Per the germline V gene, CDR1 is SGHNT and CDR2 is YENEEA. The chain's CDR3 is CASSSDPRNGQYF. Here the CDR3 DNA reads TGTGCCAGCAGCTCAGATCCGAGGAACGGGCAGTACTTC.

The V gene is TRBV12-3 or TRBV12-4, the J gene TRBJ2-2; D is possibly TRBD1 (5 bases). V lost 7 bases, J lost 9 bases, and 18 bases lay in between. CDR3 length: 14 amino acids. The CDR3 sequence: CASTSGQSPWELFF. CDR3 DNA: TGTGCCAGCACCTCAGGGCAAAGCCCCTGGGAGCTGTTTTTT.

There are many counts of this clone. This rearrangement joins TRBV11-2 to TRBJ2-5; D possibly matches TRBD1 or TRBD2 (5 bases each). V shed 1 base and J shed 4 bases, with 13 bases lying between them. Germline V gene sequence: CDR1 SGHAT, CDR2 FQNNGV. There are 15 residues in the CDR3. The CDR3 spells CASSLGEPRGETQYF. The CDR3 DNA follows: TGTGCCAGCAGCTTAGGGGAACCGAGGGGAGAGACCCAGTACTTC.

Note on this clone: A read error may account for a junction end that differs from germline. V usage is TRBV19 and J usage is TRBJ2-7; the match to TRBD2 covers 9 bases. Per germline, CDR1 LNHDA and CDR2 SQIVND (reference sequence). The CDR3 consists of 16 residues. Here the CDR3 reads CASSSFGLAGSYEQHF. Here the CDR3 DNA reads TGTGCCAGTAGTAGCTTTGGGCTAGCGGGATCCTACGAGCAGCACTTC.

This chain uses TRBV7-9 with TRBJ2-2, with D uncertain. This CDR3 has 15 residues. Germline V CDR1 and CDR2: SEHNR, FQNEAQ (reference sequence). V lost 5 bases, J lost 7 bases, and 17 bases lay in between. The CDR3 DNA is TGTGCCAGCAGCGTTCTGAGTTTTGGAAACGGGGAGCTGTTTTTT. Translation: CASSVLSFGNGELFF.

This clone was recorded a few times. V and J are TRBV6-5 and TRBJ2-7; D is unresolved. Trimming took 2 bases from V and 5 from J, leaving 13 bases between them. The CDR3 contains 14 residues. CDR1 and CDR2 from the germline V gene are MNHEY and SVGAGI. CDR3 loop: CASSYGMGQDEQYF. The CDR3 bases are TGTGCCAGCAGTTACGGCATGGGTCAGGACGAGCAGTACTTC.

Comments on this clone: Just one base apart from a much larger clone, this may be a read error. The chain carries TRBV15 and TRBJ1-1; D call uncertain. The CDR3 is made up of 13 amino acids. Germline CDR1 reads LNHNV; CDR2 reads YYDKDF (reference sequence). The CDR3 DNA reads TGTGCCACCATCAGAGTGGTGAACACTGAAGCTTTCTTT. It translates to CATIRVVNTEAFF.

At least ten counts were recorded for this clone. A much larger clone lies one base from this, so it may be a read error. This same CDR3 is encoded by further DNA sequences in the sample. This chain joins TRBV20-1 and TRBJ2-7; 7 bases are shared with TRBD1. CDR1 is DFQATT and CDR2 is SNEGSKA in the germline V gene (reference sequence). This CDR3 spans 14 amino acids. The CDR3: CSATGQFNSYEQYF. CDR3 sequence (DNA): TGCAGCGCCACGGGACAGTTCAACTCCTACGAGCAGTACTTC.

The chain employs TRBV29-1 and TRBJ2-7; 8 nucleotides align to TRBD1. Trimming removed 1 base from V and 3 bases from J; junction bases left unmatched: 8. Germline V lookup: CDR1 SQVTM, CDR2 ANQGSEA. The length of the CDR3 is 15 residues. In DNA, the CDR3 is TGCAGCGTTGAAGTTCGGGGAACAGGGGGCTACGAGCAGTACTTC. As protein: CSVEVRGTGGYEQYF.

This clone was found a few times. A read error may explain this, as a much larger clone is one base away. The rearrangement links TRBV7-2 to TRBJ1-4; D unclear. Germline CDR1 and CDR2: SGHTA and FQGNSA. The CDR3 loop spans 13 amino acids. V lost 5 bases and J lost 3, with 7 bases in between. The CDR3 sequence: CASSLHPNEKLFF. DNA for the CDR3: TGTGCCAGCAGCCTCCATCCTAATGAAAAACTGTTTTTT.

This clone appeared many times. The V call is TRBV18, the J call TRBJ1-2, with D perhaps TRBD1 (6 bases). Trimming pared 3 bases from V and 10 bases from J, leaving 21 bases between. Germline values: CDR1 KGHSH, CDR2 LQKENI. The CDR3 length is 15 residues. The CDR3 reads CASSPGGATYGDYTF. CDR3 sequence (DNA): TGTGCCAGCTCACCGGGGGGGGCCACCTATGGTGACTACACCTTC.

The V gene is TRBV6-1, the J gene TRBJ2-7, with a possible D match to TRBD1 (6 bases). CDR1 and CDR2 (germline): MNHNS, SASEGT. This CDR3 contains 14 residues. Trimming stripped 10 bases from V and 5 bases from J, with 21 bases between. CDR3 protein: CAIALLAGDHEQYF. For the CDR3, the DNA is TGTGCCATCGCCCTCCTGGCAGGGGACCACGAGCAGTACTTC.

This clone was observed at least ten times. The chain links TRBV4-1 to TRBJ1-5; D perhaps matches TRBD1 (5 bases). The V gene's germline CDR1 is MGHRA and CDR2 YSYEKL. CDR3 length: 16 residues. V lost 4 bases, J lost 7 bases, and 20 bases lay in between. The CDR3 DNA is TGCGCCAGCAGCCCAAAAGGGACCGGTACAGAACAGCCCCAGCATTTT. Protein product: CASSPKGTGTEQPQHF.

In this sample, this clone turned up a few times. This sequence may be a read error, since a much larger clone differs from it by one base. V gene TRBV29-1 combines with J gene TRBJ2-1, with D hard to call. V was shortened by 2 bases and J by 10 bases, with 12 bases between the two germline ends. The CDR3 contains 12 residues. Per the germline V gene, CDR1 is SQVTM and CDR2 is ANQGSEA. The CDR3 loop is CSVENETYEQFF. In DNA, the CDR3 is TGCAGCGTTGAAAATGAGACCTACGAGCAGTTCTTC.

In its sample, this clone was seen many times. The rearrangement joins TRBV7-2 to TRBJ2-7; D perhaps matches TRBD1 (5 bases). Germline-derived CDR1 and CDR2 are SGHTA and FQGNSA. The ends were cut back, 0 bases at V and 0 bases at J, with 6 bases in the middle. CDR3 size: 14 residues. The CDR3 sequence is CASSLAGHSYEQYF. CDR3 DNA: TGTGCCAGCAGCTTAGCGGGGCACTCCTACGAGCAGTACTTC.

The sample holds many counts of this clone. The genes are TRBV12-3 or TRBV12-4 and TRBJ1-5; 7 positions match TRBD1. The length of the CDR3 is 16 residues. The junction had 10 bases not matched to a gene; V was cut back by 4 bases and J by 4 bases. The chain's CDR3 is CASSSPTGVFNQPQHF. CDR3 sequence (DNA): TGTGCCAGCAGTTCCCCTACAGGGGTTTTTAATCAGCCCCAGCATTTT.

This clone was detected a few times. A single base separates this from a much larger clone, so it may be a read error. J is TRBJ2-5 and V is TRBV28; TRBD2 is a possible D gene (6 bases). V was cut by 2 bases and J by 3 bases, with 16 bases left in between. This CDR3 is built from 16 residues. CDR1 is MDHEN, CDR2 SYDVKM, per germline. CDR3 region: CASSLPGSAGKETQYF. DNA for the CDR3: TGTGCCAGCAGTTTACCCGGGAGCGCGGGGAAAGAGACCCAGTACTTC.

Comments on this clone: A much larger clone differs by one base, so this may be a read error. The V and J genes are TRBV18 and TRBJ1-2; 7 nucleotides align to TRBD1. Germline trimming cut 3 bases from V and 2 bases from J; bases unmatched to any gene: 9. The V gene's germline CDR1 is KGHSH and CDR2 LQKENI. The CDR3 has 16 residues. CDR3 sequence reads: CASSPHGQDRNYGYTF. In DNA form, the CDR3 reads TGTGCCAGCTCACCTCACGGACAGGATCGAAACTATGGCTACACCTTC.

With regard to this clone: One end of the junction fails to match germline, which may point to a read error. This chain uses TRBV11-2 with TRBJ1-1, with D possibly matching TRBD1 (6 bases). The CDR3 extends over 14 amino acids. The germline CDR1 and CDR2 sequences are SGHAT and FQNNGV. CDR3 nucleotide sequence: TGTGCCAGCAGCTTACCACGACAGGCCTTTGGAGCTCTCTTT. Translation: CASSLPRQAFGALF.

The rearrangement joins TRBV6-1 to TRBJ2-1, with TRBD2 as a possible D gene (5 bases). The CDR3 length is 15 residues. Germline V gene data show CDR1 as MNHNS and CDR2 as SASEGT. V was clipped by 5 bases and J by 7 bases, with 18 bases between them. The CDR3: CASSCPSPMGNEQFF. The DNA for the CDR3 is TGTGCCAGCAGTTGCCCTAGCCCTATGGGGAATGAGCAGTTCTTC.

In regard to this clone: Being one base from a much bigger clone, this may be a read error. The V gene is TRBV15, the J gene TRBJ1-1, with 7 bases fitting TRBD1. The trim removed 6 bases at V and 7 bases at J, leaving 5 bases unmatched. Germline CDR1 is LNHNV and CDR2 is YYDKDF (reference sequence). The CDR3 loop spans 12 amino acids. The CDR3 bases are TGTGCCACCAGAGGGGGCCGCAGTGAAGCTTTCTTT. Translating it yields CATRGGRSEAFF.

With respect to this clone: This may stem from a read error, because a much larger clone lies one nucleotide away. This sequence joins TRBV20-1 and TRBJ2-3; D possibly matches TRBD1 or TRBD2 (6 bases each). Trimming removed 5 bases at V and 14 bases at J, with 20 bases between. The CDR3 contains 12 residues. Germline V gene lookup returns CDR1 DFQATT and CDR2 SNEGSKA (reference sequence). The CDR3 sequence: CSAHTEGVRGYF. DNA of the CDR3: TGCAGTGCTCACACGGAGGGGGTACGGGGGTATTTT.

This clone was counted only a few times. This chain joins TRBV2 and TRBJ2-5; D possibly matches TRBD1 or TRBD2 (5 bases each). Germline lookup yields CDR1 SNHLY and CDR2 FYNNEI. CDR3 length: 13 residues. Trimming pared 11 bases from V and 5 bases from J, leaving 18 bases between. In nucleotides, the CDR3 is TGTGCCGGACACCGGGACCCGACGGAGACCCAGTACTTC. Protein sequence: CAGHRDPTETQYF. Looking up the rest from reference TRBV2 and TRBJ2-5 gives the full variable domain: EPEVTQTPSHQVTQMGQEVILRCVPISNHLYFYWYRQILGQKVEFLVSFYNNEISEKSEIFDDQFSVERPDGSNFTLKIRSTKLEDSAMYFCAGHRDPTETQYFGPGTRLLVL.

This clone was recorded many times. The J gene is TRBJ1-5, the V gene TRBV6-1, with 7 bases fitting TRBD1. V lost 6 bases, J lost 4 bases, and 15 bases stayed unmatched. Looked up from germline, CDR1 is MNHNS and CDR2 is SASEGT. The CDR3 sequence is 17 residues long. As DNA, the CDR3 is TGTGCCAGCAGCCCCACCTCGCTGACAGGGCGGAATCAGCCCCAGCATTTT. Translation: CASSPTSLTGRNQPQHF.

This clone was seen many times. This chain links TRBV25-1 with TRBJ2-2; 7 nucleotides line up with TRBD2. The CDR3 runs to 16 residues. Germline-derived CDR1 and CDR2 are MGHDK and SYGVNS. V lost 5 bases, J lost 2 bases, and 8 bases stayed unmatched. The CDR3 DNA reads TGTGCCAGCAGTCACTGGGGAGGGAAAAACACCGGGGAGCTGTTTTTT. Translated: CASSHWGGKNTGELFF.

The V gene is TRBV18, the J gene TRBJ1-5; 7 bases are shared with TRBD1. The CDR3 runs 14 residues. V was pared by 3 bases and J by 5 bases, with 4 bases of the junction left unmatched. CDR1 is KGHSH, CDR2 LQKENI, per germline. The CDR3 protein is CASSPNRGHQPQHF. CDR3 coding DNA: TGTGCCAGCTCACCGAACAGGGGTCATCAGCCCCAGCATTTT.

The chain links TRBV11-2 to TRBJ2-7; no definite D call. The V gene's germline CDR1 is SGHAT and CDR2 FQNNGV. Trimming took off 0 bases at V and 6 bases at J, with 24 bases between the two ends. CDR3 length: 18 residues. The CDR3 region has the DNA TGTGCCAGCAGCTTAGACCCCTTCACACCCGTCAAAGCTCCCGAGCAGTACTTC. Residues: CASSLDPFTPVKAPEQYF.

This clone was counted at least ten times. The DNA for the CDR3 is TGTGCCAGCAGCTCACCGGCGGGACTTGGCTACGAGCAGTACTTC. Residues: CASSSPAGLGYEQYF. V is TRBV7-9 and J is TRBJ2-7; D may be TRBD2 (6 bases). From germline, CDR1 is SEHNR and CDR2 FQNEAQ (reference sequence). Between the trimmed V and J ends, which lost 4 bases and 3 bases, there was a span of 16 bases. The CDR3 totals 15 residues.

This clone was counted a few times. An end of the junction does not agree with germline; a read error may underlie this. The chain couples TRBV4-1 to TRBJ2-3, with a tentative D call TRBD2 (5 bases). CDR1 is MGHRA and CDR2 is YSYEKL in the germline V gene. CDR3 size: 14 residues. This CDR3 is CASSQEDSTYTQYF. CDR3 DNA sequence: TGCGCCAGCAGCCAAGAGGACTCCACATATACGCAGTATTTT.

The table lists this clone with a few counts. A much larger clone lies a single base off, so this may be a read error. The identical CDR3 is also encoded by other nucleotide sequences in the sample. This CDR3 is CATSRAQGYGYTF. The DNA for the CDR3 is TGTGCCACCAGCAGAGCACAGGGATATGGATACACCTTC. V usage is TRBV15 and J usage is TRBJ1-2; D perhaps matches TRBD1 (6 bases). This CDR3 contains 13 residues. From germline, CDR1 is LNHNV and CDR2 YYDKDF (reference sequence).